A single sample gave rise to the 27 T cell receptor beta chains below, sequenced in a study of blood T cell repertoires in COVID-19. TCRdb's table, derived via immunoSEQ multiplex PCR, lists solely in-frame clones and lacks some. The sample holds around 310,000 clones, almost 90% seen once. The specimen sequenced was peripheral blood. The receptors were sampled from a woman in her 40s with COVID-19, enrolled during active disease.

The chain combines TRBV2 with TRBJ1-1; D is ambiguous. There are 13 residues in the CDR3. Between the trimmed V and J ends, which lost 7 bases and 5 bases, there was a span of 14 bases. The germline V gene has CDR1 SNHLY and CDR2 FYNNEI. The CDR3: CASTADEGTEAFF. The CDR3 bases are TGTGCCAGCACCGCGGACGAGGGTACTGAAGCTTTCTTT.

J is TRBJ2-1 and V is TRBV19, with D possibly matching TRBD1 (5 bases). CDR1 is LNHDA, CDR2 SQIVND, per germline (reference sequence). This CDR3 region has 15 residues. Trimming took 8 bases from V and 2 from J, leaving 16 bases between them. The CDR3 coding sequence is TGTGCCAGTGCCTCGGACATCATCCCCTACAATGAGCAGTTCTTC. Its protein is CASASDIIPYNEQFF.

This chain links TRBV27 with TRBJ1-1; D is perhaps TRBD1 (5 bases). The CDR3 is 14 residues long. Germline assignment: CDR1 MNHEY and CDR2 SMNVEV (reference sequence). Trimming removed 1 base at V and 4 bases at J, with 10 bases between. The CDR3 sequence: CASSLFAGPTEAFF. CDR3 coding DNA: TGTGCCAGCAGTTTATTCGCAGGGCCCACTGAAGCTTTCTTT.

J is TRBJ1-5 and V is TRBV6-2 or TRBV6-3; TRBD1 matches at 8 bases. The V and J ends lost 6 bases and 6 bases, in that order; junction bases with no gene match: 7. CDR3 size: 14 residues. Germline CDR1 and CDR2: MNHEY and SVGEGT. The CDR3 sequence is CASSLGQGGQPQHF. CDR3 DNA sequence: TGTGCCAGCAGCCTCGGACAGGGAGGTCAGCCCCAGCATTTT.

The V call is TRBV5-1, the J call TRBJ2-5; 8 bases line up with TRBD1. CDR3 length: 15 amino acids. V lost 3 bases, J lost 5 bases, and 9 bases stayed unmatched. The V gene's germline CDR1 is SGHRS and CDR2 YFSETQ. The CDR3 DNA is TGCGCCAGCAGCTCTCAGGGGGCGCGGGACGAGACCCAGTACTTC. Translation gives CASSSQGARDETQYF.

The chain's CDR3 is CASSLAGTGNGGGVYEQYF. CDR3 nucleotides: TGCGCCAGCAGCTTGGCCGGGACAGGGAATGGCGGAGGGGTCTACGAGCAGTACTTC. This chain links TRBV5-1 with TRBJ2-7; 9 nucleotides match TRBD1. CDR1 and CDR2 (germline): SGHRS, YFSETQ. V was pared by 0 bases and J by 3 bases, with 16 bases of the junction left unmatched. The CDR3 has 19 residues.

The CDR3 DNA follows: TGTGCCAGTAGTATAAGAACGGGGACCAACGTCCTGACTTTC. This sequence encodes CASSIRTGTNVLTF. The rearrangement uses TRBV19 and TRBJ2-6, with D possibly TRBD2 on 5 matching bases. The germline gives CDR1 LNHDA, CDR2 SQIVND (reference sequence). Trimming removed 2 bases from V and 8 bases from J, with 10 bases in between. There are 14 residues in the CDR3.

This chain links TRBV18 with TRBJ1-3; tentative D call: TRBD1 (5 bases). Trimming pared 3 bases from V and 0 bases from J, leaving 12 bases between. This CDR3 has 16 amino acids. Germline CDR1 KGHSH, CDR2 LQKENI. Written as DNA, the CDR3 is TGTGCCAGCTCACCCGGCGGGGGAAGCTCTGGAAACACCATATATTTT. It codes for CASSPGGGSSGNTIYF. The variable domain in full, with the rest retrieved from reference TRBV18 and TRBJ1-3, is NAGVMQNPRHLVRRRGQEARLRCSPMKGHSHVYWYRQLPEEGLKFMVYLQKENIIDESGMPKERFSAEFPKEGPSILRIQQVVRGDSAAYFCASSPGGGSSGNTIYFGEGSWLTVV.

This chain links TRBV20-1 with TRBJ2-1; D might be TRBD2 (5 bases). Trimming took off 3 bases at V and 5 bases at J, with 11 bases between the two ends. CDR3 size: 13 residues. Germline V lookup: CDR1 DFQATT, CDR2 SNEGSKA (reference sequence). This CDR3 is CSASSSGDNEQFF. The CDR3 DNA is TGCAGTGCTAGTTCGAGCGGAGACAATGAGCAGTTCTTC.

This chain joins TRBV9 and TRBJ1-1, with D tentatively TRBD1 (5 bases). The CDR3 is made up of 15 amino acids. Trimming removed 4 bases from V and 5 bases from J, with 18 bases in between. The V gene's germline CDR1 is SGDLS and CDR2 YYNGEE. The CDR3 protein is CASSTLNGGETEAFF. Here the CDR3 DNA reads TGTGCCAGCAGCACCCTCAATGGGGGGGAAACTGAAGCTTTCTTT.

The gene calls are TRBV19 and TRBJ1-3; D is ambiguous. This CDR3 region has 13 residues. CDR1 is LNHDA, CDR2 SQIVND, per germline (reference sequence). The ends were cut back, 10 bases at V and 0 bases at J, with 10 bases in the middle. CDR3 region: CATTSSSGNTIYF. The CDR3 coding sequence is TGTGCCACCACTTCGAGCTCTGGAAACACCATATATTTT.

The table lists this clone with a few counts. The J gene is TRBJ1-3, the V gene TRBV19; TRBD1 matches 7 bases. The trim removed 5 bases at V and 0 bases at J, leaving 4 bases unmatched. CDR1 is LNHDA, CDR2 SQIVND, per germline (reference sequence). The CDR3 loop spans 15 amino acids. The CDR3 region is CASSPGTVSGNTIYF. The CDR3 region has the DNA TGTGCCAGTAGTCCCGGGACAGTCTCTGGAAACACCATATATTTT.

The chain carries TRBV5-1 and TRBJ2-2; maybe TRBD2 (6 bases). CDR1 and CDR2 (germline): SGHRS, YFSETQ. V lost 5 bases, J lost 6 bases, and 14 bases lay in between. The CDR3 has 14 residues. This chain's CDR3 is CASSLGGPAGELFF. CDR3 coding DNA: TGCGCCAGCAGTCTGGGGGGACCCGCCGGGGAGCTGTTTTTT.

This clone was detected only a few times. The genes are TRBV18 and TRBJ2-7, with TRBD1 as a possible D gene (6 bases). The CDR3 length is 14 residues. CDR1 and CDR2 (germline): KGHSH, LQKENI. The V and J ends lost 2 bases and 5 bases respectively, with 13 bases between them. The CDR3 DNA reads TGTGCCAGCTCACCAAACACAGGGTGGGACGAGCAGTACTTC. Translating gives CASSPNTGWDEQYF.

CDR3: CASSFGRGNYNEQFF. CDR3 sequence (DNA): TGTGCCAGCAGTTTCGGCAGGGGGAACTACAATGAGCAGTTCTTC. V and J are TRBV27 and TRBJ2-1, with 7 bases matching TRBD1. This CDR3 is 15 amino acids long. Germline assignment: CDR1 MNHEY and CDR2 SMNVEV (reference sequence). J lost 3 bases, V lost 3 bases, and 5 bases had no gene match.

This sequence joins TRBV27 and TRBJ1-6; no clear D. CDR3 length: 13 residues. V was cut by 11 bases and J by 0 bases, with 8 bases left in between. CDR1 is MNHEY and CDR2 is SMNVEV in the germline V gene (reference sequence). CDR3 sequence reads: CACSSSYNSPLHF. The CDR3 DNA follows: TGTGCCTGCTCGAGCTCCTATAATTCACCCCTCCACTTT.

V and J are TRBV9 and TRBJ1-2, with 8 bases fitting TRBD1. Looked up from germline, CDR1 is SGDLS and CDR2 is YYNGEE. Trimming at V came to 3 bases and at J to 8 bases, leaving 3 bases not matched to a gene. This CDR3 region has 12 residues. As DNA, the CDR3 is TGTGCCAGCAGCGGACAGGGGCCCGGCTACACCTTC. Amino acid sequence: CASSGQGPGYTF. Together with reference TRBV9 and TRBJ1-2, the CDR3 gives the full variable domain: DSGVTQTPKHLITATGQRVTLRCSPRSGDLSVYWYQQSLDQGLQFLIQYYNGEERAKGNILERFSAQQFPDLHSELNLSSLELGDSALYFCASSGQGPGYTFGSGTRLTVV.

The chain carries TRBV30 and TRBJ2-1; D is undetermined. Looked up from germline, CDR1 is GTSNPN and CDR2 is SVGIG (reference sequence). This CDR3 contains 11 residues. Trimming stripped 2 bases from V and 7 bases from J, with 6 bases between. CDR3 in amino acids: CAWSPLNEQFF. The DNA of the CDR3 is TGTGCCTGGAGTCCCCTAAATGAGCAGTTCTTC.

V usage is TRBV28 and J usage is TRBJ2-7, with D maybe TRBD1 (6 bases). CDR1 and CDR2 from the germline V gene are MDHEN and SYDVKM. V lost 10 bases, J lost 1 base, and 11 bases lay in between. The CDR3 runs to 12 residues. The CDR3 spells CATRQDSYEQYF. CDR3 bases: TGTGCCACCCGACAGGATTCCTACGAGCAGTACTTC.

This clone was recorded once. The rearrangement links TRBV18 to TRBJ2-1; D might be TRBD1 (6 bases). The CDR3 covers 13 residues. CDR1 and CDR2 (germline): KGHSH, LQKENI. Trimming took 3 bases from V and 10 from J, leaving 13 bases between them. The CDR3 nucleotides read TGTGCCAGCTCACCCCTCAGGGGCCACGAGCAGTTCTTC. Amino acid sequence: CASSPLRGHEQFF.

V usage is TRBV28 and J usage is TRBJ1-5, with a possible D match to TRBD1 (6 bases). V was shortened by 3 bases and J by 6 bases, with 15 bases between the two germline ends. The germline V gene has CDR1 MDHEN and CDR2 SYDVKM. CDR3 length equals 15 residues. The CDR3 DNA sequence: TGTGCCAGCAGTTTGGGGGCCGGGGAGGGTCAGCCCCAGCATTTT. It encodes CASSLGAGEGQPQHF.

This chain connects TRBV28 to TRBJ2-7; 7 bases fit TRBD2. There are 15 residues in the CDR3. Germline V gene sequence: CDR1 MDHEN, CDR2 SYDVKM. The V and J ends lost 5 bases and 3 bases, in that order; junction bases with no gene match: 10. In DNA, the CDR3 is TGTGCCAGCAGTGGAACGGGGGGAAGGTACTACGAGCAGTACTTC. Residues: CASSGTGGRYYEQYF.

Only a few counts were recorded for this clone. The genes are TRBV3-1 (or the pseudogene TRBV3-2) and TRBJ1-6, with D unclear. CDR1 LGHDT and CDR2 YNNKEL come from the germline V gene (reference sequence). This CDR3 region has 15 residues. V was clipped by 1 base and J by 6 bases, with 10 bases between them. CDR3 coding DNA: TGTGCCAGCAGCCAAGCCCCGACGGGTAATTCACCCCTCCACTTT. Translated, it gives CASSQAPTGNSPLHF.

The CDR3 DNA reads as TGCGCCAGCAGCCTAACACAGGGGGCAAACACTGAAGCTTTCTTT. Translation gives CASSLTQGANTEAFF. The V gene is TRBV5-1, the J gene TRBJ1-1; 9 bases map to TRBD1. Losses at the gene ends were 4 bases for V and 2 bases for J; bases not matched to a gene: 6. Germline values: CDR1 SGHRS, CDR2 YFSETQ. CDR3 length: 15 residues.

This clone was observed a handful of times. This rearrangement joins TRBV7-2 to TRBJ1-3; 7 nucleotides align to TRBD1. J lost 0 bases, V lost 4 bases, and 3 bases had no gene match. The CDR3 totals 15 residues. The germline V gene encodes CDR1 SGHTA and CDR2 FQGNSA. The DNA of the CDR3 is TGTGCCAGCAGCTACCGACAGGGCTCTGGAAACACCATATATTTT. Translation gives CASSYRQGSGNTIYF.

The chain combines TRBV7-8 with TRBJ2-7, with 11 bases lining up with TRBD1. The CDR3 is made up of 14 amino acids. Germline CDR1 SGHVS, CDR2 FQNEAQ. V was clipped by 5 bases and J by 7 bases; unmatched bases: 7. The CDR3 DNA reads as TGTGCCAGCAGCCCTATCCGGGACAGGGGGGAGCAGTACTTC. It specifies CASSPIRDRGEQYF.

This clone was recorded a few times. The chain uses TRBV19 and TRBJ1-6; 8 bases agree with TRBD1. The CDR3 spans 13 residues. In germline, CDR1 is LNHDA, CDR2 SQIVND (reference sequence). V dropped 5 bases and J dropped 10; count of bases not matched to a gene: 4. CDR3 sequence reads: CASSPTGVSPLHF. DNA of the CDR3: TGTGCCAGTAGTCCGACAGGGGTCTCACCCCTCCACTTT.